This T cell receptor (beta chain) was recovered during a study of cytomegalovirus exposure and HLA in healthy donors (dated by TCRdb to 2017 to 2019). Notes on the research overall: An earlier analysis of more than 550 of the donors reported 250 to 300 Gb of sequence data and 90 million to 120 million unique TCR beta sequences obtained from about 200 million T cells. All discovery cohort repertoires had been generated on a single sequencing platform. The aim of the study was to test whether cataloging public T cell receptors could identify signatures of past pathogen exposure. The study profiled the T cell repertoires of under 850 subjects by immunosequencing and related them to cytomegalovirus serostatus. In a later genetic analysis, genome-wide SNP genotypes for about 55% of the roughly 670 donors were used, and that subset was treated as a discovery cohort. In a later analysis, previously published TCR beta repertoires from about 670 donors were re-analyzed and high-resolution HLA genotyping was added so that TCR occurrence patterns could be studied. Donor age, sex, ethnicity and CMV serostatus were collected together with the repertoire data. Because of strong linkage in the cohort, four to six DR-DQ haplotypes were treated as single units for association and clustering. Of the roughly 400 genotyped donors, less than 90% were placed in the genetic ancestry cluster associated with self-reported Caucasian donors. On average, about 200,000 unique TCR beta nucleotide sequences were sequenced per donor among about 400 genotyped donors of the cohort, with roughly 19% of those sequences being non-productive. In the later analysis, no new phenotypic data were used to find candidate immune exposures; instead, reliance was placed on TCR beta sequences and their occurrence across donors. A separate validation cohort of roughly 130 different subjects was used in addition to the approximately 640-subject first cohort. Roughly 320 gigabases of sequencing data and around 85 million unique TCR sequences made up an early release that covered roughly 670 HLA-typed donors. Both class I and class II loci were covered by HLA typing, at four-digit resolution. Typing coverage differed by locus: A, B, C, DRB1 and DQB1 were typed in roughly 620-640 donors, DQA1 in approximately 520, DPA1 in approximately 600, and DPB1 in roughly 470. The study combined high-throughput TCR immunosequencing, statistical association of individual TCRs with disease status, and machine learning to predict cytomegalovirus infection status. In an earlier analysis of a few hundred of the donors, high-throughput TCR beta sequencing was used to judge whether each TCR beta V gene segment behaved as functional or pseudogenic.

A remark on this clone: Its antigen target is currently unknown. The sample holds no much larger clone one base away, and base qualities are not on file.

Sequences SNHLY (CDR1) and FYNNEI (CDR2) are obtained from the germline V gene. Trimming removed 3 bases from V and 4 bases from J, leaving 13 bases between the germline ends. From the cysteine through the phenylalanine, the CDR3 covers 15 amino acids. Only CDR3 DNA is held: 45 bases, read in frame from base 1. Results and caveats for the whole study, not just this receptor: According to a later analysis, TCR association rates differed among HLA loci, with DRB1 alleles showing the most associated TCRs and HLA-C alleles showing the fewest. Sequencing depth was assumed to be roughly uniform across donors in the presence/absence analyses, though that assumption may not hold. Seventeen rarely observed V segments, including chromosome 9 orphons, were excluded from the earlier analysis of several hundred of the donors because counts were too low. Compared with equally common non-associated chains, HLA-associated TCR beta chains in a later analysis were more clonally expanded and had lower generation probabilities. A cluster of highly shared sequence variants was judged likely to represent a technical artifact of the sequencing pipeline. The classifier was reported to diagnose cytomegalovirus status with high specificity and sensitivity in both the original and validation cohorts. A later analysis found that most CMV-associated TCR beta chains appeared HLA-restricted, with HLA associations seemingly driven largely by CMV exposure. The authors suggested that the approach could potentially be generalized to other disease states and immunological phenotypes. When HLA alleles, especially DR and DQ, strongly co-occurred, attributing TCR associations to individual alleles was difficult. For the cohort, immune exposure information was limited to CMV serostatus. A later genetic analysis reported fewer N-insertions in productive TCRs among donors in an Asian-associated ancestry cluster than the roughly 700-donor mean. Only TCR beta chains were sequenced in this cohort, and the absence of alpha or paired-chain data limited detectable features. In a later analysis, some 18,000 TCR beta sequences were associated with specific HLA alleles at a false discovery rate of 0.05. HLA typing was unavailable for some donors at each locus, so association tests used only the typed subset. In a later genetic analysis, a missense DCLRE1C variant was associated with V-gene and J-gene trimming of TCR beta chains, and the association was replicated in an independent cohort. Some IMGT-functional V segments, including TRBV6-2 and TRBV6-3, could not be distinguished by the 87-base-pair reads and were therefore excluded. In vitro tests confirmed that a few of the cytomegalovirus-associated TCR beta chains recognize cytomegalovirus antigens. A further reported finding was that TCR beta sequences accurately predicted the HLA-A and HLA-B alleles for most subjects in the first cohort. According to a later analysis, parvovirus B19, influenza, CMV and Epstein-Barr virus appeared linked to several top co-occurrence clusters. Most TCR sequences were observed very rarely across donors, whereas some public TCRs were present in many individuals. Correlated functional status among segregating V segments might reflect linkage disequilibrium, but an unknown experimental factor could not be ruled out. In the study, roughly 160 TCR beta chains were listed as associated with cytomegalovirus. Broadly in line with IMGT annotations, most TCR beta V segments showed up in productive rearrangements about 87% or about 30% of the time in an earlier analysis of 450 to 600 of the donors.

The cohort consisted of approximately 670 healthy bone marrow donors. Cohort members were all nominally healthy when sampled, although unrecorded immune exposures were likely present. The donor tested CMV seropositive and was one of the 289 seropositive cohort members. A peripheral blood sample was collected from each donor, and TCR beta sequencing was performed on peripheral blood mononuclear cells. Genomic DNA was extracted from the blood cell samples with the Qiagen DNeasy Blood Extraction Kit. Libraries came from the immunoSEQ multiplex PCR assay. A mixture of 60 forward primers for TCR Vbeta segments and 13 reverse primers for TCR Jbeta segments was used in the multiplex PCR. Amplification of the CDR3 region of rearranged TCR beta genes was performed with a multiplex PCR assay on genomic DNA. On the Illumina HiSeq System, the amplified TCR beta libraries were sequenced as 87-base-pair reads. Per the source publication's procedure: A later analysis tallied 75 million to 85 million unique TCR beta chains across the roughly 610 repertoires, and around 10 million of those chains were shared by two or more donors. A nearest-neighbor algorithm error-corrected the raw reads and collapsed the reads into unique sequences, merging closely related sequences to remove PCR and sequencing errors. V, D and J gene segments were assigned by aligning CDR3 sequences to IMGT reference sequences. For a sequence to be retained, at least a six-nucleotide match to both a V gene segment and a J gene segment was required. A rearrangement counted as productive if the CDR3 had no stop codons and remained in frame with V and J, and every other rearrangement counted as non-productive. CDR3 was defined by IMGT convention, running from the second conserved V-encoded cysteine to the conserved J-encoded phenylalanine. Sequences without an unambiguous match to a single V gene segment were excluded from the earlier analysis of a few hundred of the donors. An earlier analysis of approximately 590 of the donors called V segments functional above 56.7% productive rearrangements and segregating when the between-donor standard deviation exceeded 5%. To diagnose cytomegalovirus status from the catalog of TCR beta chain sequences, a statistical classification framework was built. In a later analysis, TCR nucleotide sequences were compared against IMGT/GENE-DB human TR gene sequences so that V and J genes could be assigned. In a later analysis, CDR3 sequences and most-parsimonious VDJ recombination scenarios were assigned using the TCRdist pipeline. A later analysis defined each TCR beta chain by its CDR3 amino acid sequence plus V-gene family, and excluded reads lacking a unique V-gene family. A later analysis removed 500 to 600 highly shared, low-generation-probability nucleotide sequences to deal with suspected cross-contamination and a sequencing artifact. A later analysis calculated a clonal expansion index for each public chain from normalized within-repertoire ranks of inferred template counts. In a later analysis, generation probabilities were computed with a VDJ recombination model fitted to out-of-frame rearrangements, and the resulting probabilities were checked against IGoR. In a later analysis, TCR-TCR, TCR-HLA and TCR-CMV co-occurrence was scored with hypergeometric tests, and a repertoire-size bias correction was applied to TCR pairs. A later analysis estimated false discovery rates by permuting HLA or CMV assignments 20 times. In a later analysis, co-occurring TCRs were grouped using DBSCAN, and TCRdist sequence similarity was added for clustering within HLA-allele-positive subsets. For co-occurrence clustering, repertoires with fewer than 30,000 or more than 120,000 public chains were excluded, along with about five repertoires with anomalous nucleotide sharing. The clones in this table, taken by TCRdb from immuneACCESS, are in-frame only. Not every clone is retained; where verified, under half of the shortfall comes from an unresolved V gene, and the cause of the rest is unknown. That table supplies the V and J calls and clone size; D and trimming were determined from the DNA. The sample data list tens of thousands of clones, and over 75% of these were observed just once. The ten largest clones represent around 10% of the sample.

Sequencing was done on a sample of PBMCs. The TCR originated in a woman between 25 and 40 years old in good health and CMV-seropositive. The sequence joins TRBV2 to TRBJ1-3; perhaps TRBD1 is the D gene, with 6 bases matching. The CDR3 protein is CASSEGTIIGNTIYF. At the DNA level, the sequence is TGTGCCAGCAGTGAGGGGACAATTATCGGAAACACCATATATTTT.